These 27 T cell receptor beta chains came from one sample sequenced in a study of vaccination effects on CD4 cells after COVID-19. CD4+ T cell isolation took place after 10 days of culture. Two-dose vaccination with either BNT162b2 or mRNA-1273 was given to the participants. No antigen is known for these receptors. TCRdb's copy holds only in-frame clones and misses some; the assay was immunoSEQ multiplex PCR. The sample contains 57,000 or so clones, 78% of which appear only once. The sample was CD4+ T cells from PBMCs cultured without peptide, taken after COVID-19 vaccination. These receptors came from a human donor who received a COVID-19 vaccine.

The rearrangement uses TRBV19 and TRBJ2-7, with 7 bases lining up with TRBD1. The CDR3 runs to 15 residues. V lost 2 bases and J lost 1; bases outside the gene matches: 5. The germline V gene encodes CDR1 LNHDA and CDR2 SQIVND (reference sequence). CDR3 sequence (DNA): TGTGCCAGTAGTATAAAGGGGGACAGTTCCTACGAGCAGTACTTC. This sequence encodes CASSIKGDSSYEQYF.

This clone was counted only a few times. The chain couples TRBV7-2 to TRBJ2-2; no definite D call. Looked up from germline, CDR1 is SGHTA and CDR2 is FQGNSA. V lost 1 base and J lost 8, with 2 bases in between. This CDR3 region has 11 residues. In DNA form, the CDR3 reads TGTGCCAGCAGCTTAGAAGGGGAGCTGTTTTTT. Amino acids: CASSLEGELFF.

The genes are TRBV27 and TRBJ1-1, with TRBD1 identical over 11 bases. CDR3 length equals 23 residues. Trimming took 6 bases from V and 0 from J; bases not matched to a gene: 27. In germline, CDR1 is MNHEY, CDR2 SMNVEV (reference sequence). For the CDR3, the DNA is TGTGCCAGCAGGCTACTAAGAGGGTCTTTTCAGGAGGACAGGGGGCCTATGAACACTGAAGCTTTCTTT. Residues: CASRLLRGSFQEDRGPMNTEAFF.

The chain is built from TRBV7-2 and TRBJ1-4, with D possibly being TRBD1 (6 bases). The CDR3 has 17 residues. CDR1 is SGHTA, CDR2 FQGNSA, per germline. Trimming left V 1 base short and J 7 bases short, with 19 bases between. CDR3 in DNA: TGTGCCAGCAGCTTAGTTGGCGGTAGGGGGGTAATTGAAAAACTGTTTTTT. This codes for CASSLVGGRGVIEKLFF.

Only a few counts were recorded for this clone. V usage is TRBV19 and J usage is TRBJ1-5; TRBD1 matches at 8 bases. J lost 2 bases, V lost 6 bases, and 12 bases had no gene match. This CDR3 comprises 17 residues. The germline V gene encodes CDR1 LNHDA and CDR2 SQIVND (reference sequence). CDR3 nucleotide sequence: TGTGCCAGTAGCGTGACAGGGGTTGATTGGGGCAATCAGCCCCAGCATTTT. The encoded protein is CASSVTGVDWGNQPQHF. Full variable domain (outside the CDR3, taken from reference TRBV19 and TRBJ1-5): DGGITQSPKYLFRKEGQNVTLSCEQNLNHDAMYWYRQDPGQGLRLIYYSQIVNDFQKGDIAEGYSVSREKKESFPLTVTSAQKNPTAFYLCASSVTGVDWGNQPQHFGDGTRLSIL.

CDR3 nucleotides: TGTGCCAGCAGCTTAGGGCGGGGTACGAACACTGAAGCTTTCTTT. As protein: CASSLGRGTNTEAFF. V usage is TRBV11-1 and J usage is TRBJ1-1; no definite D call. The length of the CDR3 is 15 residues. CDR1 is SGHAT and CDR2 is FQDESV in the germline V gene (reference sequence). V was clipped by 1 base and J by 1 base, with 10 bases between them.

The rearrangement links TRBV2 to TRBJ1-1, with TRBD1 as a possible D gene (5 bases). The germline CDR1 and CDR2 sequences are SNHLY and FYNNEI. The CDR3 has 13 residues. The V gene lost 6 bases and the J gene lost 1 base, with 9 bases spanning the gap. As DNA, the CDR3 is TGTGCCAGCAGCGGAGACAGGAACACTGAAGCTTTCTTT. It codes for CASSGDRNTEAFF.

The rearrangement uses TRBV21-1 and TRBJ2-3. TRBV21-1 is termed a pseudogene. The CDR3 is 9 residues long. DNA of the CDR3: TGTTCCAGTCCCGATACGCAGTATTTT. It specifies CSSPDTQYF.

This chain links TRBV11-1 with TRBJ2-7; D not resolved. The germline CDR1 and CDR2 sequences are SGHAT and FQDESV (reference sequence). Trimming pared 5 bases from V and 0 bases from J, leaving 5 bases between. CDR3 size: 12 residues. The CDR3 is CASSRSSYEQYF. For the CDR3, the DNA is TGTGCCAGCAGCCGGAGCTCCTACGAGCAGTACTTC.

The chain uses TRBV5-1 and TRBJ1-4; 9 positions match TRBD1. The CDR3 length is 14 residues. Germline V gene sequence: CDR1 SGHRS, CDR2 YFSETQ. After removal of 3 bases from V and 8 bases from J, the junction contained 5 bases not matched to a gene. CDR3: CASSSGQGREKLFF. Here the CDR3 DNA reads TGCGCCAGCAGCTCTGGACAGGGGAGAGAAAAACTGTTTTTT.

This chain uses TRBV11-2 with TRBJ2-1, with D maybe TRBD1 (6 bases). Germline CDR1 is SGHAT and CDR2 is FQNNGV. Trimming took 3 bases from V and 4 from J, leaving 13 bases between them. This CDR3 is built from 15 residues. The CDR3: CASSFLRGQYNEQFF. In DNA, the CDR3 is TGTGCCAGCAGCTTCTTACGGGGACAATACAATGAGCAGTTCTTC.

This chain joins TRBV28 and TRBJ2-3; no reliable D call. V was pared by 1 base and J by 4 bases, with 6 bases between. The germline V gene has CDR1 MDHEN and CDR2 SYDVKM. This CDR3 contains 13 residues. The CDR3 region is CASSLSTPDTQYF. CDR3 coding DNA: TGTGCCAGCAGTTTATCGACCCCAGATACGCAGTATTTT.

This clone was recorded once. The chain carries TRBV28 and TRBJ2-3; 7 nucleotides line up with TRBD2. The CDR3 consists of 14 residues. The germline CDR1 and CDR2 sequences are MDHEN and SYDVKM. The ends lost 8 bases at V and 4 bases at J; junction bases unmatched: 9. CDR3 sequence: CASSPSGEADTQYF. For the CDR3, the DNA is TGTGCCAGCTCCCCTAGCGGTGAAGCAGATACGCAGTATTTT.

This chain joins TRBV29-1 and TRBJ2-1; 7 bases align to TRBD2. The trim removed 3 bases at V and 9 bases at J, leaving 11 bases unmatched. Per the germline V gene, CDR1 is SQVTM and CDR2 is ANQGSEA. The CDR3 is made up of 14 amino acids. CDR3 coding DNA: TGCAGCGTTGAGGGGCGGGAGCAATATAGTGAGCAGTTCTTC. The encoded protein is CSVEGREQYSEQFF.

The chain couples TRBV5-5 to TRBJ1-4; perhaps TRBD1 as D (6 bases). Trimming shortened V by 0 bases and J by 6 bases, and 15 bases separated the two germline ends. This CDR3 region has 16 residues. CDR1 SGHKS and CDR2 YYEKEE come from the germline V gene (reference sequence). The CDR3 bases are TGTGCCAGCAGCTTGGGCGGGACATCAAGTGATGAAAAACTGTTTTTT. It codes for CASSLGGTSSDEKLFF.

Here the CDR3 DNA reads TGTGCCGGTAGCGGGGGGGCACAAGAGACCCAGTACTTC. It translates to CAGSGGAQETQYF. The chain carries TRBV7-9 and TRBJ2-5; 11 nucleotides agree with TRBD2. The germline gives CDR1 SEHNR, CDR2 FQNEAQ (reference sequence). J was trimmed by 2 bases and V by 11 bases; bases with no gene match: 4. The length of the CDR3 is 13 residues.

The chain couples TRBV5-5 to TRBJ1-1; the D gene is possibly TRBD1 (5 bases). The CDR3 loop spans 16 amino acids. The germline V gene has CDR1 SGHKS and CDR2 YYEKEE (reference sequence). V was clipped by 1 base and J by 2 bases, with 15 bases between them. The CDR3 loop reads CASSLPPHRTNTEAFF. In DNA, the CDR3 is TGTGCCAGCAGCTTGCCCCCCCACAGGACTAACACTGAAGCTTTCTTT.

This clone was seen a few times. This rearrangement joins TRBV14 to TRBJ1-6, with 8 bases fitting TRBD1. CDR1 is SGHDN, CDR2 FVKESK, per germline. The CDR3 runs 16 residues. The trim removed 4 bases at V and 7 bases at J, leaving 9 bases unmatched. CDR3 loop: CASSPRQGKGNSPLHF. DNA of the CDR3: TGTGCCAGCAGCCCTCGACAGGGGAAGGGGAATTCACCCCTCCACTTT.

In DNA form, the CDR3 reads TGTGCCAGTAGTATAGGGCAGACCACCGGGGAGCTGTTTTTT. This codes for CASSIGQTTGELFF. The V and J genes are TRBV19 and TRBJ2-2; D not resolved. Germline lookup yields CDR1 LNHDA and CDR2 SQIVND (reference sequence). V gave up 1 base and J gave up 4 bases, with 7 bases separating them. The CDR3 is 14 residues long.

This clone was seen a handful of times. The genes are TRBV3-1 (or the pseudogene TRBV3-2) and TRBJ2-7, with TRBD1 as a possible D gene (5 bases). Germline V gene data show CDR1 as LGHDT and CDR2 as YNNKEL (reference sequence). V lost 4 bases to trimming and J lost 0 bases, with 7 bases between them. The CDR3 loop spans 13 amino acids. CDR3: CASSLGPSYEQYF. CDR3 DNA: TGTGCCAGCAGCCTGGGGCCCTCCTACGAGCAGTACTTC.

This rearrangement joins TRBV6-5 to TRBJ1-4; possible D gene TRBD1, 6 bases. CDR1 and CDR2 (germline): MNHEY, SVGAGI. Trimming stripped 6 bases from V and 4 bases from J, with 12 bases between. CDR3 length equals 14 residues. CDR3 bases: TGTGCCAGCAGGGTAGGGGGTAGTAATGAAAAACTGTTTTTT. Residues: CASRVGGSNEKLFF.

This clone is medium-sized within its sample. The chain employs TRBV6-1 and TRBJ1-5; D perhaps matches TRBD1 (6 bases). V gave up 1 base and J gave up 2 bases, with 15 bases separating them. The CDR3 runs 17 residues. The germline CDR1 and CDR2 sequences are MNHNS and SASEGT. The CDR3 protein is CASSEVGGGRGNQPQHF. DNA for the CDR3: TGTGCCAGCAGTGAAGTGGGAGGGGGAAGAGGCAATCAGCCCCAGCATTTT.

For the CDR3, the DNA is TGTGCCAGCAGTTTTCAGGGCCGCTCTTATGAAAAACTGTTTTTT. It codes for CASSFQGRSYEKLFF. This chain joins TRBV28 and TRBJ1-4; D possibly corresponds to TRBD1 (5 bases). The CDR3 runs 15 residues. V was shortened by 3 bases and J by 6 bases, with 14 bases between the two germline ends. Germline lookup yields CDR1 MDHEN and CDR2 SYDVKM.

The chain employs TRBV6-5 and TRBJ2-5; 15 positions match TRBD2. Looked up from germline, CDR1 is MNHEY and CDR2 is SVGAGI. The V gene end was trimmed by 5 bases and the J gene end by 5 bases; junction bases not matched to a gene: 3. The length of the CDR3 is 15 residues. The CDR3 region is CASSPGLAGGETQYF. The CDR3 DNA reads as TGTGCCAGCAGTCCAGGACTAGCGGGGGGGGAGACCCAGTACTTC.

The chain employs TRBV11-2 and TRBJ2-7, with 12 bases lining up with TRBD2. Germline values: CDR1 SGHAT, CDR2 FQNNGV. This CDR3 contains 15 residues. The V segment lost 3 bases and the J segment 2 bases; nucleotides outside the gene matches: 2. The CDR3 nucleotides read TGTGCCAGCAGCTTGACTAGCGGGAGTGCCTACGAGCAGTACTTC. It yields the protein CASSLTSGSAYEQYF.

This chain connects TRBV6-6 to TRBJ2-7, with D possibly being TRBD2 (5 bases). Germline V lookup: CDR1 MNHNY, CDR2 SVGAGI (reference sequence). CDR3 size: 15 residues. Trimming pared 4 bases from V and 4 bases from J, leaving 17 bases between. CDR3 in amino acids: CASSSHRPGNYEQYF. In nucleotides, the CDR3 is TGTGCCAGCAGTTCCCACAGACCGGGGAATTACGAGCAGTACTTC.

This clone was seen only a few times. V usage is TRBV21-1 and J usage is TRBJ1-3; TRBD1 reflects the table's D call only, with no check against the DNA. TRBV21-1 is marked as a pseudogene. This CDR3 comprises 16 residues. The CDR3 nucleotides are TGTGCCAGCAGCAAAGGCCGCGGACAGGGGTTAAACACCATATATTTT. Translating it yields CASSKGRGQGLNTIYF.